This T cell receptor beta chain derives from a study of T cells after yellow fever vaccination. Remarks on this clonotype: What it binds is not known.

From the 5' RACE reads, TCRdb called clonotypes with MiXCR, one entry per CDR3 protein. Of some 550,000 distinct CDR3 sequences listed, about 19% were seen once; the top ten hold roughly an eighth. Study-level results: Booster samples showed a return of most primary-vaccination clones (approximately 96% CD4, approximately 88% CD8).

The CDR3 has 15 amino acids. V was trimmed by 6 bases and J by 4 bases, leaving 21 bases between them. The germline V gene encodes CDR1 DFQATT and CDR2 SNEGSKA (reference sequence). Material: PBMCs, obtained 15 days after the yellow fever booster vaccination. The rearrangement joins TRBV20-1 to TRBJ1-1; weak D call: TRBD1 (6 bases). The receptor was isolated from a man under 40 who received the YFV17D yellow fever vaccine. Here the CDR3 reads CSAGGDGQSGTEAFF. DNA for the CDR3: TGCAGTGCCGGAGGCGACGGACAGTCGGGCACTGAAGCTTTCTTT.